This T cell receptor beta chain was recorded in a study of radiotherapy plus CTLA-4 blockade in lung cancer. Study-level background: Objective responses were seen in around 20% of patients, disease control in more than 30%. Findings and limits, study-wide: TCR clones originating in tumors grew in number in blood after radiotherapy plus ipilimumab. Strongest reported response predictors: early blood clone changes and post-radiation interferon-beta.

Concerning this clone: Its target is not known.

Patients had chemo-refractory metastatic non-small-cell lung cancer and received focal radiation plus CTLA-4 blockade that used ipilimumab. Profiled with immunoSEQ multiplex PCR; TCRdb holds only in-frame clones, not every one. The sample yields about 51,000 clones, approximately 80% seen once. The CDR3 is 16 amino acids. V was cut by 1 base and J by 4 bases, with 13 bases left in between. Per germline, CDR1 SEHNR and CDR2 FQNEAQ (reference sequence). The clonotype originates from a human donor with non-small cell lung cancer whose response to radiotherapy plus ipilimumab could not be evaluated. The sample in question was peripheral blood, obtained from a patient treated with radiotherapy plus ipilimumab. The chain recombines TRBV7-9 with TRBJ2-2, with a possible D match to TRBD2 (6 bases). CDR3 DNA: TGTGCCAGCAGCTTAGGCTCCGGGAGCCCCACCGGGGAGCTGTTTTTT. Translation gives CASSLGSGSPTGELFF.